The source of this TCR beta chain is a study of Tregs in tolerant kidney transplant recipients. Looking at the study overall: The nonmyeloablative bone marrow transplants came from related graft donors, with transient mixed chimerism.

Concerning this clone: Its specificity is not known.

Points from the study as a whole: Expanding Tregs on activated donor B cells appeared to best identify donor-specific TCRbeta clones. Biological reproducibility was not directly addressed in this study.

Unstimulated regulatory T cells (CD4+CD25+CD127-), CD4+CD25- non-regulatory cells, CD4 and CD8 cells were FACS-sorted from thawed PBMCs. The assay was immunoSEQ multiplex PCR, and TCRdb's table has in-frame clones only and misses some. The sample shows some 66,000 clones, around 90% of them seen only once. The CDR3 length is 16 residues. V shed 1 base and J 1 base; nucleotides not matched to a gene: 5. Germline loops: CDR1 SGHVS, CDR2 FQNEAQ. The receptor comes from a human donor who received a combined kidney and bone marrow transplant. The J gene is TRBJ2-3, the V gene TRBV7-8; 7 bases agree with TRBD2. The material was CD8+ T cells from blood, obtained before the transplant. The CDR3 DNA is TGTGCCAGCAGCTTAGGCGGGGGATCGGGCACAGATACGCAGTATTTT. It is translated as CASSLGGGSGTDTQYF.